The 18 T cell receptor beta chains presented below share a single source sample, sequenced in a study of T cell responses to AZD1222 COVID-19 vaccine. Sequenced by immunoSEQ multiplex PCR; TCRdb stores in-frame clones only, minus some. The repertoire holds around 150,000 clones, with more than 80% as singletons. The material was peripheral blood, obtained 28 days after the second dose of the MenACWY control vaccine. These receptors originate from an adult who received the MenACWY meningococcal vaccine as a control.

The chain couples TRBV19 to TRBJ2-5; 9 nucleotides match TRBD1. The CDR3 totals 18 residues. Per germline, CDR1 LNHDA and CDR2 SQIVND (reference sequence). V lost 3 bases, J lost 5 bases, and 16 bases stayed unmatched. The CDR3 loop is CASSMSGRTGVPGETQYF. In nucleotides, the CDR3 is TGTGCCAGTAGTATGAGCGGGCGGACAGGGGTCCCCGGGGAGACCCAGTACTTC.

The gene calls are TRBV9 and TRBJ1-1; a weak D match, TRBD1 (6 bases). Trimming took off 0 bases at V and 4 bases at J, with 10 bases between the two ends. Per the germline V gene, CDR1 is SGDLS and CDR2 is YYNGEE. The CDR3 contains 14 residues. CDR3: CASSVGGQGTEAFF. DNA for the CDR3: TGTGCCAGCAGCGTAGGGGGGCAGGGCACTGAAGCTTTCTTT.

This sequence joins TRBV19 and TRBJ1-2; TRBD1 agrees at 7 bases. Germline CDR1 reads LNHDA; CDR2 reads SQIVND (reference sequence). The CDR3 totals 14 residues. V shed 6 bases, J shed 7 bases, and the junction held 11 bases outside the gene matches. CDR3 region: CASSIRGLSGGYTF. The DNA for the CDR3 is TGTGCCAGTAGCATCAGGGGGTTAAGCGGTGGCTACACCTTC.

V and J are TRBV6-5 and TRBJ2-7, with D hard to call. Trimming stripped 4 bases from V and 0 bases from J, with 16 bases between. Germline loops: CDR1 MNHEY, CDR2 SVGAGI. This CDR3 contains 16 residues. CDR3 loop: CASSSTLSRSSYEQYF. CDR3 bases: TGTGCCAGCAGTTCCACCCTCTCCAGGAGCTCCTACGAGCAGTACTTC.

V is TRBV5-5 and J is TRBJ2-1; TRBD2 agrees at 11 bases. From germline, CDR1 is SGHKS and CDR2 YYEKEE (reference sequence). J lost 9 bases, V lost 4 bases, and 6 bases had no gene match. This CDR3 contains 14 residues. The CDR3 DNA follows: TGTGCCAGCAGCATGACTAGCGGGATCGGTGAGCAGTTCTTC. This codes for CASSMTSGIGEQFF.

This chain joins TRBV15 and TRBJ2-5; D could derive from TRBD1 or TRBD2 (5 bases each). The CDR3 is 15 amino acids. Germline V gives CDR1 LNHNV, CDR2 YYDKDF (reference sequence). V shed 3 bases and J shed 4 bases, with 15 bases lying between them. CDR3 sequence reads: CATSRVMGVAETQYF. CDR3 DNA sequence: TGTGCCACCAGCAGGGTTATGGGGGTGGCAGAGACCCAGTACTTC. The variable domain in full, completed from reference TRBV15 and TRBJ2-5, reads DAMVIQNPRYQVTQFGKPVTLSCSQTLNHNVMYWYQQKSSQAPKLLFHYYDKDFNNEADTPDNFQSRRPNTSFCFLDIRSPGLGDTAMYLCATSRVMGVAETQYFGPGTRLLVL.

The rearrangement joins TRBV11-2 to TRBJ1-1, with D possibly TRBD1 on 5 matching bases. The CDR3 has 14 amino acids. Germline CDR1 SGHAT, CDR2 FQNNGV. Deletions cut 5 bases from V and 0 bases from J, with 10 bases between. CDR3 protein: CASSRGPLNTEAFF. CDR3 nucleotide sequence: TGTGCCAGCAGCAGGGGACCGTTGAACACTGAAGCTTTCTTT.

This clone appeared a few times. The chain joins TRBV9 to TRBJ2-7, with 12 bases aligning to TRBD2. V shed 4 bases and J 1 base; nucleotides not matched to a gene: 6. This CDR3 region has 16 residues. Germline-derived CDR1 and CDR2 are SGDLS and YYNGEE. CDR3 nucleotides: TGTGCCAGCAGCCCTGGAGGACTAGCGGGGTCCTACGAGCAGTACTTC. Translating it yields CASSPGGLAGSYEQYF. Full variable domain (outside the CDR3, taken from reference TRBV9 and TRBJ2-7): DSGVTQTPKHLITATGQRVTLRCSPRSGDLSVYWYQQSLDQGLQFLIQYYNGEERAKGNILERFSAQQFPDLHSELNLSSLELGDSALYFCASSPGGLAGSYEQYFGPGTRLTVT.

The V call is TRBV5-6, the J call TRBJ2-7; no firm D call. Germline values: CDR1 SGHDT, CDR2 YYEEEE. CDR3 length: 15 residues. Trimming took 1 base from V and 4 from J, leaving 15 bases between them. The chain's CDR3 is CASSLLSKVSYEQYF. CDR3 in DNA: TGTGCCAGCAGCTTGCTGAGTAAGGTTTCTTACGAGCAGTACTTC.

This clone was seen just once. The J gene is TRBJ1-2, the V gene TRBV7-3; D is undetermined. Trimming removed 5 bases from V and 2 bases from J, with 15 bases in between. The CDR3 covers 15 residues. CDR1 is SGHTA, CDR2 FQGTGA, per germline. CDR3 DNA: TGTGCCAGCAGCCCCAATCCCACTACAAACTATGGCTACACCTTC. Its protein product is CASSPNPTTNYGYTF.

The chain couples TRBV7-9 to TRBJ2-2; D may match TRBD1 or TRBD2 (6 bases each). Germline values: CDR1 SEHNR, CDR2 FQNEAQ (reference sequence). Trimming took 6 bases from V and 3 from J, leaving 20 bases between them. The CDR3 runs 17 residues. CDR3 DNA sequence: TGTGCCAGCAGGCCGGACTTCCGGGGGCGAGACACCGGGGAGCTGTTTTTT. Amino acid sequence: CASRPDFRGRDTGELFF.

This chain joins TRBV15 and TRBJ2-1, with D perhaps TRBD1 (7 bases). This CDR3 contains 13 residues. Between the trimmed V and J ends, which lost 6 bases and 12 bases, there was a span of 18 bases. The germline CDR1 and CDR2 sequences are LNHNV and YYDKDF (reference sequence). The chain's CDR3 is CATSKEEGDRQFF. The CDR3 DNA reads TGTGCCACCAGTAAAGAGGAGGGGGACAGGCAGTTCTTC.

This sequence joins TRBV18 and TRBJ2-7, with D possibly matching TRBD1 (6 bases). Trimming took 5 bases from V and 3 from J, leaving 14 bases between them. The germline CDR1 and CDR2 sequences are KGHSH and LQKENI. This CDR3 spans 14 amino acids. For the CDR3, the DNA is TGTGCCAGCTCAAAGTTCCAGGGGAACTACGAGCAGTACTTC. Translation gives CASSKFQGNYEQYF.

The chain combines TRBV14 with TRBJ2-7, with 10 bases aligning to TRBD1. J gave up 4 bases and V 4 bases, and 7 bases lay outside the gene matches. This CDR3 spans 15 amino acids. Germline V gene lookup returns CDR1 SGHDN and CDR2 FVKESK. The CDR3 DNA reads TGTGCCAGCAGCCGTGGGGGGACAGGGGTTTACGAGCAGTACTTC. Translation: CASSRGGTGVYEQYF.

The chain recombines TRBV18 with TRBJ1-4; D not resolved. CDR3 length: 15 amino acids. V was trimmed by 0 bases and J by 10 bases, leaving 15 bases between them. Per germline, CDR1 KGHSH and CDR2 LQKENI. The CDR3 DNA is TGTGCCAGCTCACCACCGCAGGCGCCCTCTGGAAAACTGTTTTTT. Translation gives CASSPPQAPSGKLFF.

The CDR3: CAVDRGEETQYF. The CDR3 nucleotides are TGTGCCGTCGACAGGGGGGAAGAGACCCAGTACTTC. The rearrangement uses TRBV7-9 and TRBJ2-5; TRBD1 aligns across 9 bases. Germline V lookup: CDR1 SEHNR, CDR2 FQNEAQ (reference sequence). The CDR3 runs to 12 residues. V lost 11 bases, J lost 3 bases, and 4 bases stayed unmatched.

The CDR3 here is CASSLGTGEYNEQFF. In nucleotides, the CDR3 is TGTGCCAGCAGCTTAGGGACAGGGGAGTACAATGAGCAGTTCTTC. The chain is built from TRBV11-1 and TRBJ2-1; 9 bases line up with TRBD1. The CDR3 runs to 15 residues. J was trimmed by 4 bases and V by 1 base; bases with no gene match: 2. Germline loops: CDR1 SGHAT, CDR2 FQDESV (reference sequence).

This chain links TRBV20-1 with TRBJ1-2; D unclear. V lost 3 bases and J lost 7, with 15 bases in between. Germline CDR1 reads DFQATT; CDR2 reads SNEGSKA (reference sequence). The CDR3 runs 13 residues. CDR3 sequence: CSASPGSLGGYTF. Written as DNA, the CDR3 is TGCAGTGCTAGTCCGGGGAGTCTCGGTGGCTACACCTTC.